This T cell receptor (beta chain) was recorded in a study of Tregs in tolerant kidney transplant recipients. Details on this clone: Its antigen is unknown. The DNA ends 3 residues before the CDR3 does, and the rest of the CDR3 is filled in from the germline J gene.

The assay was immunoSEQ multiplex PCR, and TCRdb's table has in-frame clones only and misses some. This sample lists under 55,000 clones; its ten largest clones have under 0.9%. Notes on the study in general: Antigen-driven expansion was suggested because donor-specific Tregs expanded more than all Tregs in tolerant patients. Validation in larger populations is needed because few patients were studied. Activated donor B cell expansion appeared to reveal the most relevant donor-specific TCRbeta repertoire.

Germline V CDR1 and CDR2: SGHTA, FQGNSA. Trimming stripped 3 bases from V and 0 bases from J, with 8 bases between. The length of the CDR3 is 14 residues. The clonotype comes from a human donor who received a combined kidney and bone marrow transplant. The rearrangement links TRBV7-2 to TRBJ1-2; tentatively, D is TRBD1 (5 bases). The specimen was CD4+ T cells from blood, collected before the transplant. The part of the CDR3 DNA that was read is TGTGCCAGCAGCTTGACAGCAGCTAACTATGGC. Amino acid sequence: CASSLTAANYG. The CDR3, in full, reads CASSLTAANYGYTF.